The entry that follows covers one T cell receptor (beta chain) sequence. The antigen is not known. Here immunoSEQ multiplex PCR was the method, and the copy in TCRdb shows in-frame clones only, minus some. Of roughly 56,000 clones in the sample, 85% to 95% were seen once. The data stem from a study of cytomegalovirus exposure and HLA in healthy donors. Study-wide findings and caveats: According to reports, the classifier identified cytomegalovirus status with high specificity and sensitivity. First-cohort TCR clusters tended to co-occur in the 120 or so validation repertoires, a later analysis found.

This CDR3 comprises 13 residues. CDR1 SEHNR and CDR2 FQNEAQ come from the germline V gene (reference sequence). V shed 3 bases and J shed 2 bases, with 7 bases lying between them. V and J are TRBV7-9 and TRBJ1-1; D not resolved. The sequenced material came from PBMCs. The clonotype comes from a woman aged 18-29 years in good health and CMV-seropositive. The CDR3 protein is CASSLFTNTEAFF. CDR3 nucleotides: TGTGCCAGCAGCTTGTTTACAAACACTGAAGCTTTCTTT. Looking up the rest from reference TRBV7-9 and TRBJ1-1 gives the full variable domain: DTGVSQNPRHKITKRGQNVTFRCDPISEHNRLYWYRQTLGQGPEFLTYFQNEAQLEKSRLLSDRFSAERPKGSFSTLEIQRTEQGDSAMYLCASSLFTNTEAFFGQGTRLTVV.